This TCR beta chain was recovered during a study of breast tumors, draining lymph nodes, adjacent tissues. Points from the study as a whole: Most tumor T cells seemingly derive from lymph node, then expand in tumor.

Many counts were recorded for this clonotype. Antigen specificity is unknown. TCRdb re-called the multiplex PCR reads through MiXCR, storing one row per CDR3 protein. The sample lists 100,000 or so distinct CDR3 sequences, about 20% occurring once. The lymph nodes were axillary draining lymph nodes from breast cancer patients. From germline, CDR1 is MGHRA and CDR2 YSYEKL. The CDR3 is made up of 14 amino acids. V lost 1 base and J lost 0, with 4 bases in between. The chain employs TRBV4-1 and TRBJ1-5, with D unresolved. Sample: axillary lymph node tissue. The receptor was derived from a female donor with breast cancer. Some clones in this sample may be carry-over from other donors' samples. The CDR3 DNA reads TGCGCCAGCAGCCAAGTAGTTAGCAATCAGCCCCAGCATTTT. Amino acid sequence: CASSQVVSNQPQHF.